These 27 T cell receptor beta chains came from one sample sequenced in a study of T cell repertoires in cytomegalovirus infection (dated by TCRdb to about 2019). Reading the label with the study, this specimen's treatment or condition is: in vitro stimulation with specific CMV peptide epitopes to enrich CMV-specific T cells. These receptors have no identified antigens. The sequencing machine was an Illumina HiSeq 1500. TCRdb trimmed public reads at Q25 via fastp, called clones via MiXCR and kept in-frame beta chains. Identical CDR3 protein sequences are pooled into one entry, listed with their most common genes and DNA. Across this sample there are about 20,000 distinct CDR3 sequences, with around 43% seen only once. The ten top clones hold approximately 94% of the sample. The sequencing used CD8+ T cells from cultured PBMCs, collected from culture after CMV antigen stimulation. The receptors stem from a human donor in good health (CMV status not recorded). Some clones in this sample may be carry-over from other donors' samples.

The rearrangement links TRBV6-1 to TRBJ1-5; D is unclear. V shed 7 bases and J shed 6 bases, with 13 bases lying between them. This CDR3 is 13 amino acids long. Germline assignment: CDR1 MNHNS and CDR2 SASEGT. CDR3 bases: TGTGCCAGCACCCTCAAACCGGGTCAGCCCCAGCATTTT. This gives the protein CASTLKPGQPQHF.

The chain joins TRBV20-1 to TRBJ2-3, with 11 bases fitting TRBD2. CDR1 DFQATT and CDR2 SNEGSKA come from the germline V gene (reference sequence). V dropped 5 bases and J dropped 7; count of bases not matched to a gene: 8. This CDR3 region has 14 residues. The CDR3 nucleotides are TGCAGTGCTGCCCTAGCGGGAGGACGTCATACGCAGTATTTT. This codes for CSAALAGGRHTQYF.

This clonotype turned up a few times. The genes are TRBV29-1 and TRBJ1-3; D call uncertain. CDR1 SQVTM and CDR2 ANQGSEA come from the germline V gene. V lost 4 bases and J 4 bases, leaving 8 bases between the germline ends. The CDR3 sequence is 12 residues long. In DNA form, the CDR3 reads TGCAGCGTTGCAGGACTCGGAAACACCATATATTTT. Its protein product is CSVAGLGNTIYF. The full variable domain, completed using reference TRBV29-1 and TRBJ1-3, is SAVISQKPSRDICQRGTSLTIQCQVDSQVTMMFWYRQQPGQSLTLIATANQGSEATYESGFVIDKFPISRPNLTFSTLTVSNMSPEDSSIYLCSVAGLGNTIYFGEGSWLTVV.

The chain carries TRBV19 and TRBJ1-5; D possibly corresponds to TRBD1 (5 bases). This CDR3 is built from 13 residues. Germline CDR1 reads LNHDA; CDR2 reads SQIVND (reference sequence). V was shortened by 8 bases and J by 7 bases, with 15 bases between the two germline ends. The CDR3 is CASGQGPRQPQHF. CDR3 nucleotide sequence: TGTGCCAGTGGTCAGGGACCCAGGCAGCCCCAGCATTTT.

The V and J genes are TRBV27 and TRBJ2-7; 7 nucleotides align to TRBD2. CDR3 length: 18 residues. CDR1 is MNHEY, CDR2 SMNVEV, per germline (reference sequence). With 5 bases clipped from V and 3 bases from J, the junction kept 19 bases outside the gene matches. Here the CDR3 reads CASSPGTNGEWGRYEQYF. In DNA, the CDR3 is TGTGCCAGCAGTCCCGGGACTAATGGAGAGTGGGGCCGCTACGAGCAGTACTTC.

The rearrangement links TRBV6-2 or TRBV6-3 to TRBJ1-5; 9 nucleotides agree with TRBD1. CDR1 is MNHEY, CDR2 SVGEGT, per germline. The CDR3 is 16 residues long. Trimming took 5 bases from V and 2 from J; bases not matched to a gene: 7. CDR3 loop: CASSDRGKVGNQPQHF. Written as DNA, the CDR3 is TGTGCCAGCAGTGACAGGGGGAAGGTCGGCAATCAGCCCCAGCATTTT.

In its sample, this clonotype was seen a few times. The chain combines TRBV5-1 with TRBJ2-1; the D gene is possibly TRBD2 (5 bases). Germline V gene data show CDR1 as SGHRS and CDR2 as YFSETQ. V was clipped by 0 bases and J by 0 bases, with 7 bases between them. The CDR3 covers 15 residues. CDR3 DNA: TGCGCCAGCAGCTTGGTTAGCGTCTCCTACAATGAGCAGTTCTTC. Its protein product is CASSLVSVSYNEQFF. Looking up the rest from reference TRBV5-1 and TRBJ2-1 gives the full variable domain: KAGVTQTPRYLIKTRGQQVTLSCSPISGHRSVSWYQQTPGQGLQFLFEYFSETQRNKGNFPGRFSGRQFSNSRSEMNVSTLELGDSALYLCASSLVSVSYNEQFFGPGTRLTVL.

In nucleotides, the CDR3 is TGTGCCAGCAGTGAACCTAGCCTAGCGGGAGAGGTCGACGAGCAGTACTTC. Its translation: CASSEPSLAGEVDEQYF. The genes are TRBV2 and TRBJ2-7; 10 bases match TRBD2. There are 17 residues in the CDR3. With 2 bases clipped from V and 5 bases from J, the junction kept 12 bases outside the gene matches. Germline assignment: CDR1 SNHLY and CDR2 FYNNEI. The full variable domain, completed using reference TRBV2 and TRBJ2-7, is EPEVTQTPSHQVTQMGQEVILRCVPISNHLYFYWYRQILGQKVEFLVSFYNNEISEKSEIFDDQFSVERPDGSNFTLKIRSTKLEDSAMYFCASSEPSLAGEVDEQYFGPGTRLTVT.

The chain employs TRBV11-2 and TRBJ2-2; D unclear. Germline V lookup: CDR1 SGHAT, CDR2 FQNNGV. This CDR3 has 14 residues. Trimming shortened V by 1 base and J by 6 bases, and 9 bases separated the two germline ends. The CDR3 region has the DNA TGTGCCAGCAGCTTAGTTAGGAGTCCCGGGGAGCTGTTTTTT. It specifies CASSLVRSPGELFF.

The chain joins TRBV6-6 to TRBJ2-1; D may be TRBD1 (5 bases). The CDR3 has 12 amino acids. Germline loops: CDR1 MNHNY, CDR2 SVGAGI (reference sequence). The V end was cut by 8 bases, the J end by 4 bases, with 9 bases between. This CDR3 is CASGANYNEQFF. In DNA form, the CDR3 reads TGTGCCAGCGGGGCAAATTACAATGAGCAGTTCTTC.

The chain carries TRBV20-1 and TRBJ2-7; D gene uncertain. V gave up 3 bases and J gave up 0 bases, with 15 bases separating them. CDR1 is DFQATT and CDR2 is SNEGSKA in the germline V gene (reference sequence). The CDR3 is made up of 15 amino acids. The CDR3 bases are TGCAGTGCTAGGGACCGGCAGTTCAACTCCTACGAGCAGTACTTC. As protein: CSARDRQFNSYEQYF.

The chain couples TRBV11-1 to TRBJ2-4, with 7 bases identical to TRBD2. With 3 bases clipped from V and 0 bases from J, the junction kept 5 bases outside the gene matches. CDR1 and CDR2 from the germline V gene are SGHAT and FQDESV (reference sequence). CDR3 length equals 16 residues. CDR3 DNA: TGTGCCAGCAGCTTTTTCGGCGGGGGAGCCAAAAACATTCAGTACTTC. Protein: CASSFFGGGAKNIQYF.

This clonotype was counted a few times. This chain links TRBV6-8 with TRBJ2-5, with 8 positions matching TRBD2. CDR1 is MNHGY and CDR2 is SAAAGT in the germline V gene. Losses at the gene ends were 8 bases for V and 5 bases for J; bases not matched to a gene: 13. This CDR3 comprises 15 residues. CDR3 amino acids: CASWERERVGETQYF. The CDR3 DNA sequence: TGTGCCAGCTGGGAGCGGGAGAGGGTAGGCGAGACCCAGTACTTC.

The chain couples TRBV6-6 to TRBJ1-5, with 9 bases fitting TRBD1. The V segment lost 3 bases and the J segment 5 bases; nucleotides outside the gene matches: 14. This CDR3 comprises 18 residues. Germline V lookup: CDR1 MNHNY, CDR2 SVGAGI (reference sequence). CDR3 protein: CASSYEGVGTGLYQPQHF. The CDR3 bases are TGTGCCAGCAGTTATGAGGGGGTCGGGACAGGGCTGTATCAGCCCCAGCATTTT.

Only a few counts were recorded for this clonotype. The junction and the germline gene differ at one end; a read error may be behind it. This chain joins TRBV28 and TRBJ2-3; D might be TRBD2 (6 bases). This CDR3 contains 18 residues. Germline V gene data show CDR1 as MDHEN and CDR2 as SYDVKM. The CDR3 coding sequence is TGTGACAGCGTCCTGGAGTCGGGACTCCAATATAACACAGATACGCAGTATTTT. Translation gives CDSVLESGLQYNTDTQYF. Together with reference TRBV28 and TRBJ2-3, the CDR3 gives the full variable domain: DVKVTQSSRYLVKRTGEKVFLECVQDMDHENMFWYRQDPGLGLRLIYFSYDVKMKEKGDIPEGYSVSREKKERFSLILESASTNQTSMYLCDSVLESGLQYNTDTQYFGPGTRLTVL.

To note about this clonotype: A read error may be the cause here, since a much bigger clone is one base away. The J gene is TRBJ2-3, the V gene TRBV7-8; tentative D call: TRBD2 (5 bases). The CDR3 contains 18 residues. Germline CDR1 reads SGHVS; CDR2 reads FQNEAQ. The CDR3 DNA is TGTGCCAGCGGCTTAGCCTCCAACACGGGATTACGAACAGATACGCAGTATTTT. Translation: CASGLASNTGLRTDTQYF.

This clonotype turned up a few times. This chain links TRBV7-9 with TRBJ2-1; 10 nucleotides line up with TRBD1. Germline values: CDR1 SEHNR, CDR2 FQNEAQ (reference sequence). With V trimmed by 1 base and J by 6 bases, 3 bases remained unmatched. The CDR3 loop spans 15 amino acids. The CDR3 DNA sequence: TGTGCCAGCAGCTTAGGGAGGACAGGGGGCAATGAGCAGTTCTTC. This gives the protein CASSLGRTGGNEQFF.

At least ten counts were recorded for this clonotype. The chain links TRBV25-1 to TRBJ2-3, with 8 bases lining up with TRBD1. The junction had 12 bases not matched to a gene; V was cut back by 10 bases and J by 6 bases. Germline V CDR1 and CDR2: MGHDK, SYGVNS. The CDR3 consists of 14 residues. CDR3 DNA: TGTGCCACCACAGACGGGACAGGCGTCGATACGCAGTATTTT. Amino acid sequence: CATTDGTGVDTQYF.

This clonotype is a singleton in its sample. The V call is TRBV12-3 or TRBV12-4, the J call TRBJ2-1, with TRBD1 matching 7 bases. Losses at the gene ends were 10 bases for V and 6 bases for J; bases not matched to a gene: 9. The CDR3 covers 13 residues. CDR3 in DNA: TGTGCCACACGGGTATCAGGGGGCAATGAGCAGTTCTTC. It codes for CATRVSGGNEQFF.

This clonotype was recorded many times. The V call is TRBV7-6, the J call TRBJ1-1; D may be TRBD1 (5 bases). V gave up 5 bases and J gave up 5 bases, with 12 bases separating them. Germline V gene data show CDR1 as SGHVS and CDR2 as FNYEAQ. CDR3 length: 13 residues. CDR3: CASSLGTKTEAFF. The CDR3 coding sequence is TGTGCCAGCAGCCTTGGGACTAAAACTGAAGCTTTCTTT. Variable domain in full (rest from reference TRBV7-6 and TRBJ1-1): GAGVSQSPRYKVTKRGQDVALRCDPISGHVSLYWYRQALGQGPEFLTYFNYEAQQDKSGLPNDRFSAERPEGSISTLTIQRTEQRDSAMYRCASSLGTKTEAFFGQGTRLTVV.

The chain couples TRBV6-5 to TRBJ1-5; D remains ambiguous. CDR3 length: 14 amino acids. Per the germline V gene, CDR1 is MNHEY and CDR2 is SVGAGI. V was pared by 6 bases and J by 0 bases, with 9 bases between. CDR3 coding DNA: TGTGCCAGCAGGGCAGGTGATAGCAATCAGCCCCAGCATTTT. As protein: CASRAGDSNQPQHF.

The chain carries TRBV28 and TRBJ1-1, with D unclear. The CDR3 spans 14 residues. Deletions cut 7 bases from V and 3 bases from J, with 15 bases between. Germline CDR1 reads MDHEN; CDR2 reads SYDVKM. This CDR3 is CASTPGKVHTEAFF. The CDR3 DNA follows: TGTGCCAGCACCCCGGGCAAGGTTCACACTGAAGCTTTCTTT.

The genes are TRBV5-1 and TRBJ1-2; no clear D gene. Germline assignment: CDR1 SGHRS and CDR2 YFSETQ. This CDR3 is 13 amino acids long. The ends were cut back, 2 bases at V and 2 bases at J, with 7 bases in the middle. The CDR3: CASSFEGNYGYTF. CDR3 sequence (DNA): TGCGCCAGCAGCTTTGAAGGGAACTATGGCTACACCTTC.

The genes are TRBV30 and TRBJ2-1, with 7 bases aligning to TRBD1. In germline, CDR1 is GTSNPN, CDR2 SVGIG (reference sequence). V was pared by 4 bases and J by 8 bases, with 11 bases of the junction left unmatched. CDR3 length: 14 amino acids. The CDR3 loop reads CAWINSGGSDEQFF. The DNA for the CDR3 is TGTGCCTGGATTAATTCAGGGGGTAGCGATGAGCAGTTCTTC. Supplemented by reference TRBV30 and TRBJ2-1, the full variable domain reads SQTIHQWPATLVQPVGSPLSLECTVEGTSNPNLYWYRQAAGRGLQLLFYSVGIGQISSEVPQNLSASRPQDRQFILSSKKLLLSDSGFYLCAWINSGGSDEQFFGPGTRLTVL.

The chain recombines TRBV5-4 with TRBJ2-1, with 7 bases fitting TRBD1. CDR1 and CDR2 from the germline V gene are SGHNT and YYREEE (reference sequence). The CDR3 has 15 residues. V lost 4 bases, J lost 4 bases, and 8 bases stayed unmatched. CDR3 sequence (DNA): TGTGCCAGCAGCCCTAAGCCGGGACAGTACAATGAGCAGTTCTTC. Its protein is CASSPKPGQYNEQFF. Full variable domain (remainder filled in from reference TRBV5-4 and TRBJ2-1): ETGVTQSPTHLIKTRGQQVTLRCSSQSGHNTVSWYQQALGQGPQFIFQYYREEENGRGNFPPRFSGLQFPNYSSELNVNALELDDSALYLCASSPKPGQYNEQFFGPGTRLTVL.

This clonotype was picked up a small number of times. This chain links TRBV7-9 with TRBJ2-2; D ambiguous. Germline-derived CDR1 and CDR2 are SEHNR and FQNEAQ (reference sequence). The V end lost 0 bases, the J end lost 4 bases, and 9 bases lay between the germline ends. This CDR3 region has 15 residues. CDR3: CASSLATAATGELFF. The DNA for the CDR3 is TGTGCCAGCAGCTTAGCTACCGCGGCCACCGGGGAGCTGTTTTTT. Looking up the rest from reference TRBV7-9 and TRBJ2-2 gives the full variable domain: DTGVSQNPRHKITKRGQNVTFRCDPISEHNRLYWYRQTLGQGPEFLTYFQNEAQLEKSRLLSDRFSAERPKGSFSTLEIQRTEQGDSAMYLCASSLATAATGELFFGEGSRLTVL.

This clonotype was seen only a few times. A junction end diverges from the germline sequence, so it may reflect a read error. V usage is TRBV28 and J usage is TRBJ1-1; possible D gene TRBD1, 5 bases. This CDR3 spans 13 amino acids. Germline V gene data show CDR1 as MDHEN and CDR2 as SYDVKM. CDR3 protein: CASSLPEGTDTVF. CDR3 DNA sequence: TGTGCCAGCAGTTTACCGGAAGGAACGGACACTGTCTTT.